The rows below give T cell receptor beta chains drawn from one sample of a study of graft-versus-host responses after intestinal transplantation. Sequencing used immunoSEQ multiplex PCR; TCRdb keeps in-frame clones, though not all of them. The sample gives tens of thousands of clones, 85% to 95% of which show up once; under 7.5% is in the top ten. The material was PBMCs, obtained around 790 days after a first intestinal transplant, on the day of a second. Receptors originate from a human patient who received an intestinal transplant, so some T cells may come from the graft donor. Each CDR3 is given with its conserved first and last residue. A D gene is named only where the DNA matches it firmly. Where a row states a size, it is once, few, many or the class of an expanded clone; other rows omit it.

-	TRBV7-2	TRBJ2-7	TRBD1	TGTGCCAGCAGCTCTTATAGAGGACAGGGAACCCCCTACGAGCAGTACTTC	CASSSYRGQGTPYEQYF
-	TRBV21-1	TRBJ2-5	-	TGTGCCAGCAGCAAAGAGCAGGAGATCCAGTACTTC	CASSKEQEIQYF
-	TRBV29-1	TRBJ1-5	-	TGCAGCGCAGGGGATTACAATCAGCCCCAGCATTTT	CSAGDYNQPQHF
-	TRBV7-6	TRBJ2-1	TRBD2	TGTGCCAGCAGCTTAGTCTTGGGACTAGCGGGAGTGAGCTCCTACAATGAGCAGTTCTTC	CASSLVLGLAGVSSYNEQFF
-	TRBV5-1	TRBJ2-1	-	TGCGCCAGCAGCTTATCATCCAATGAGCAGTTCTTC	CASSLSSNEQFF
-	TRBV2	TRBJ1-3	-	TGTGCCAGCAGTCCTTCGACAGTCTCTGGAAACACCATATATTTT	CASSPSTVSGNTIYF
-	TRBV7-9	TRBJ2-1	TRBD1	TGTGCCAGCAGCTTAGTCCGGGACAGTTCCTACAATGAGCAGTTCTTC	CASSLVRDSSYNEQFF
once	TRBV14	TRBJ2-7	TRBD2	TGTGCCAGCCGGGGGAGCGGGAGCTACGAGCAGTACTTC	CASRGSGSYEQYF
-	TRBV11-2	TRBJ1-6	TRBD1	TGTGCCAGCAGCTTAGGGCAGGGGGCGGGTTCACCCCTCCACTTT	CASSLGQGAGSPLHF
-	TRBV5-1	TRBJ2-1	-	TGCGCCAGCAGCTTTGGTGGACCCGTTAATGAGCAGTTCTTC	CASSFGGPVNEQFF
-	TRBV14	TRBJ2-7	TRBD1	TGTGCCAGCAGCCCAGGGGGGACAGGGGGCTTGGTCGAGCAGTACTTC	CASSPGGTGGLVEQYF
-	TRBV4-2	TRBJ2-1	-	TGTGCCAGCAGCCAAGAAAGAGTGGACCCTGAGCAGTTCTTC	CASSQERVDPEQFF
few	TRBV6-4	TRBJ2-1	-	TGTGCCAGCAGTGACTCTAGCGGCTCCTACAATGAGCAGTTCTTC	CASSDSSGSYNEQFF
-	TRBV19	TRBJ2-1	TRBD2	TGTGCCAGTAGGTGGGGGACTAGCGGATCCTACAATGAGCAGTTCTTC	CASRWGTSGSYNEQFF
-	TRBV12-5	TRBJ2-7	-	TGTGCTAGTGGGTTGGTACCCAAGGACAGCAGACCTAGCGGACTTCCCTACGAGCAGTACTTC	CASGLVPKDSRPSGLPYEQYF
-	TRBV12-5	TRBJ2-7	TRBD1	TGTGCTAGTGGTTCGACAGGGGCCTACGAGCAGTACTTC	CASGSTGAYEQYF
once	TRBV9	TRBJ2-3	-	TGTGCCAGCAGCTCCGGGGGACTGCTCACAGATACGCAGTATTTT	CASSSGGLLTDTQYF
-	TRBV7-2	TRBJ2-5	-	TGTGCCAGCAGCTTATTCACAGGGCGCCAAGAGACCCAGTACTTC	CASSLFTGRQETQYF
-	TRBV6-6	TRBJ1-3	-	TGTGCCAGCAGGTCACAGATCTCTGGAAACACCATATATTTT	CASRSQISGNTIYF
-	TRBV28	TRBJ2-3	-	TGTGCCAGCAGTGGGGGACAGGGTAGAACGGGAGGGCCCTTGGATACGCAGTATTTT	CASSGGQGRTGGPLDTQYF
-	TRBV28	TRBJ2-4	TRBD1	TGTGCCAGCAGTCAGAGGGACAGAGCAGCCAAAAACATTCAGTACTTC	CASSQRDRAAKNIQYF
once	TRBV5-6	TRBJ2-4	-	TGTGCCAGCAGCTGGCAGGAGCTAGCCAAAAACATTCAGTACTTC	CASSWQELAKNIQYF
-	TRBV5-1	TRBJ2-4	TRBD2	TGCGCCAGCAGCCTCCCGGGGGGTCTAAACATTCAGTACTTC	CASSLPGGLNIQYF
-	TRBV27	TRBJ2-5	TRBD1	TGTGCCAGCAGTGCCATGGGGACAGGGGGTCAAGAGACCCAGTACTTC	CASSAMGTGGQETQYF
-	TRBV5-1	TRBJ2-1	-	TGCGCCAGCAGTTTTTCCACGGTGAATGAGCAGTTCTTC	CASSFSTVNEQFF
-	TRBV7-8	TRBJ2-7	-	TGTGCCAGCAGCCGTATTGGGGGGCACAACGAGCAGTACTTC	CASSRIGGHNEQYF
-	TRBV6-4	TRBJ2-2	-	TGTGCCAGCAGTGGCCTTAACACCGGGGAGCTGTTTTTT	CASSGLNTGELFF
-	TRBV2	TRBJ1-5	TRBD1	TGTGCCAGCCAGACCGGGACAGGACTCAATAGCAATCAGCCCCAGCATTTT	CASQTGTGLNSNQPQHF
-	TRBV19	TRBJ2-7	-	TGTGCCAGTAGTTCAGGCAGTCTTACCTACGAGCAGTACTTC	CASSSGSLTYEQYF
-	TRBV19	TRBJ1-5	-	TGTGCCAGTAGTATACATACCCTGGGCAATCAGCCCCAGCATTTT	CASSIHTLGNQPQHF
-	TRBV6-5	TRBJ1-6	-	TGTGCCAGCAGTGATCGGGGGGAGAATTCACCCCTCCACTTT	CASSDRGENSPLHF
-	TRBV10-3	TRBJ2-7	-	TGTGCCATCAGGGAGGGGACGGGCGAGCAGTACTTC	CAIREGTGEQYF
-	TRBV7-3	TRBJ2-5	-	TGTGCCAGCAGCTTACTCCTGCTAGATGGGGAGACCCAGTACTTC	CASSLLLLDGETQYF
-	TRBV5-1	TRBJ2-7	TRBD2	TGCGCCAGCAGCTTGGGAGGGGCTAGCGGTTCCTACGAGCAGTACTTC	CASSLGGASGSYEQYF
-	TRBV27	TRBJ1-2	-	TGTGCCAGCAGAGGGGGGGCAGACTATGGCTACACCTTC	CASRGGADYGYTF
-	TRBV6-1	TRBJ1-1	-	TGTGCCAGCAGTGAAGCGCTCAGGGGAAACACTGAAGCTTTCTTT	CASSEALRGNTEAFF
-	TRBV2	TRBJ2-7	TRBD2	TGTGCCAGCGGGGTTAGCGGGAGGGCCGTCGGCGAGCAGTACTTC	CASGVSGRAVGEQYF
once	TRBV6-5	TRBJ2-3	TRBD1	TGTGCCAGCAGTTACTTTGGACAGGTCGGCACAGATACGCAGTATTTT	CASSYFGQVGTDTQYF
-	TRBV7-9	TRBJ2-1	TRBD2	TGTGCCAGCCCACTCCGCGGGACTAGGCCCGATGAGCAGTTCTTC	CASPLRGTRPDEQFF
-	TRBV18	TRBJ2-7	-	TGTGCCAGCTCACCACCGGGGGCCAGCGGGGCAATTTACGAGCAGTACTTC	CASSPPGASGAIYEQYF
-	TRBV11-2	TRBJ1-1	TRBD1	TGTGCCAGCAGCTTAGTAAGAACAGGGGTCCCTGAAGCTTTCTTT	CASSLVRTGVPEAFF
-	TRBV6-5	TRBJ2-7	-	TGTGCCAGCAGCAGAAGTCCCATACAGGGTCGCGAGCAGTACTTC	CASSRSPIQGREQYF
-	TRBV11-2	TRBJ2-1	TRBD2	TGTGCCAGCAGCTTAGAGTTCGCGACTAGCGGGAGTTCTGAGCAGTTCTTC	CASSLEFATSGSSEQFF
-	TRBV28	TRBJ1-6	TRBD1	TGTGCCAGCAGCCAGGGGGACAGAAATAATTCACCCCTCCACTTT	CASSQGDRNNSPLHF
-	TRBV27	TRBJ2-7	TRBD1	TGTGCCAGCAGTTTTGGGGACAGGGTTATTGAGCAGTACTTC	CASSFGDRVIEQYF
once	TRBV2	TRBJ1-1	-	TGTGCCAGCAGTGGGAGGGGAATGAACACTGAAGCTTTCTTT	CASSGRGMNTEAFF
-	TRBV18	TRBJ1-3	-	TGTGCCAGCTCACCTTCAGGGACTGGAAACACCATATATTTT	CASSPSGTGNTIYF
-	TRBV7-9	TRBJ1-5	TRBD1	TGTGCCAGCAGCTTATCGGGACAGATTAATCAGCCCCAGCATTTT	CASSLSGQINQPQHF
-	TRBV19	TRBJ2-5	TRBD1	TGTGCCAGTAGAACGACAGGGGCGGCGGAGACCCAGTACTTC	CASRTTGAAETQYF
-	TRBV10-2	TRBJ1-3	TRBD1	TGCGCCAGCAGGAGGGGACAGGGGGCCTTTGGAAACACCATATATTTT	CASRRGQGAFGNTIYF
-	TRBV9	TRBJ2-7	-	TGTGCCAGCAGCGTAGAGGAGGGTTACTCTCCTTTAGAGCAGTACTTC	CASSVEEGYSPLEQYF
-	TRBV6-1	TRBJ1-2	-	TGTGCCAGCAGCCCCACGGGGACGAACTATGGCTACACCTTC	CASSPTGTNYGYTF
-	TRBV4-1	TRBJ2-4	TRBD1	TGCGCCAGCAGCCCCCCGACAGGGGTGGACATTCAGTACTTC	CASSPPTGVDIQYF
-	TRBV10-3	TRBJ1-2	-	TGTGCCATCAGTAGAGACTCCAACTATGGCTACACCTTC	CAISRDSNYGYTF
-	TRBV21-1	TRBJ2-1	-	TGTGCCAGCAGCTCTTCCCTCCTGGGGTGTAATGAGCAGTTCTTC	CASSSSLLGCNEQFF
-	TRBV6-5	TRBJ1-3	-	TGTGCCAGCATCTCAACTGGAAACACCATATATTTT	CASISTGNTIYF
-	TRBV21-1	TRBJ2-7	-	TGTGCCAGCAGCAAAGTCCCTAGCGATTCCTACGAGCAGTACTTC	CASSKVPSDSYEQYF
-	TRBV19	TRBJ2-5	TRBD1	TGTGCCAGTAGTATCGGTTCGGGGACAGGGTATAGGGAGACCCAGTACTTC	CASSIGSGTGYRETQYF
-	TRBV7-3	TRBJ2-3	-	TGTGCCAGCAGCCCCTATTACACAGATACGCAGTATTTT	CASSPYYTDTQYF
-	TRBV28	TRBJ2-7	-	TGTGCCAGCAGTCCAGATTTAGCGCCCGACTACGAGCAGTACTTC	CASSPDLAPDYEQYF